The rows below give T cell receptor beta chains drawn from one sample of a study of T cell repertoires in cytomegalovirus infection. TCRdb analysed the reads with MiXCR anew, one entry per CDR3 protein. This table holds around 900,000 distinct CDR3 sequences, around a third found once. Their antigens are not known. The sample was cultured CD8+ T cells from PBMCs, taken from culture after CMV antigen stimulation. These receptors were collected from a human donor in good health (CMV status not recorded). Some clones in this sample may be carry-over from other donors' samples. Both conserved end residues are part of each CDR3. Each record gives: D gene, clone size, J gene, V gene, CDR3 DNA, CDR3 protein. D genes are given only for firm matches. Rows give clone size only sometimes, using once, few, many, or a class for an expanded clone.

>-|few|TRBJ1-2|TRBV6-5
TGTGCCAGCAGTTACGGTTCTTACAGTAGCTATGGCTACACCTTC
CASSYGSYSSYGYTF
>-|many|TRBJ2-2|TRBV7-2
TGTGCCAGCCCCAGGGGTCACGGGGAGCTGTTTTTT
CASPRGHGELFF
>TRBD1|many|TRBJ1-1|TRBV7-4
TGTGCCAGCAGCTCGGATCCCCCGGGACAGGGGGGTACTGAAGCTTTCTTT
CASSSDPPGQGGTEAFF
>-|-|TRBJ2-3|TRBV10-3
TGTGCCATCAGAAGCCCTCCGACCCGGGTGGGTCCAGATACGCAGTATTTT
CAIRSPPTRVGPDTQYF
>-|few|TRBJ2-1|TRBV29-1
TGCAGCGTTGAAGTAGTCTCCTACAATGAGCAGTTCTTC
CSVEVVSYNEQFF
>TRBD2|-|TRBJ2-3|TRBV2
TGTGCCAGCAGACCCGGACTAGATAAAAGGGATACGCAGTATTTT
CASRPGLDKRDTQYF
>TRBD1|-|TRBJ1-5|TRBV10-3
TGTGCCATCAGTGTGTCCCTCGGACAGGGAAACCAGCCCCAGCATTTT
CAISVSLGQGNQPQHF
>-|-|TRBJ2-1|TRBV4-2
TGTGCCAGCAACCAATACATACCAATAGATCGGTGGTCCAATGAGCAGTTCTTC
CASNQYIPIDRWSNEQFF
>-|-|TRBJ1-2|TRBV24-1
TGTGCCACCAGTGATACCCGGACCTATGGCTACACCTTC
CATSDTRTYGYTF
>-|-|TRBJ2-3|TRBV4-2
TGTGCCAGCAGCCCTGCGCCGGGGGCCACAGATACGCAGTATTTT
CASSPAPGATDTQYF
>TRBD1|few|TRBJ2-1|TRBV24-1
TGTGCCACCAGTGACCCTGACAGGGGGGGATACAATGAGCAGTTCTTC
CATSDPDRGGYNEQFF
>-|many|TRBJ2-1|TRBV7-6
TGTGCCAGCAGCTTGCTGGGGCGAGAACAGTTCTTC
CASSLLGREQFF
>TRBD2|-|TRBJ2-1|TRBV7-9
TGTGCCAGCAGCCAGTGGACTAGCGGGGGCAATGAGCAGTTCTTC
CASSQWTSGGNEQFF
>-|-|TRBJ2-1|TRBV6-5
TGTGCCAGCAGTTACTCGGAAGGGTTGAGCTACAATGAGCAGTTCTTC
CASSYSEGLSYNEQFF